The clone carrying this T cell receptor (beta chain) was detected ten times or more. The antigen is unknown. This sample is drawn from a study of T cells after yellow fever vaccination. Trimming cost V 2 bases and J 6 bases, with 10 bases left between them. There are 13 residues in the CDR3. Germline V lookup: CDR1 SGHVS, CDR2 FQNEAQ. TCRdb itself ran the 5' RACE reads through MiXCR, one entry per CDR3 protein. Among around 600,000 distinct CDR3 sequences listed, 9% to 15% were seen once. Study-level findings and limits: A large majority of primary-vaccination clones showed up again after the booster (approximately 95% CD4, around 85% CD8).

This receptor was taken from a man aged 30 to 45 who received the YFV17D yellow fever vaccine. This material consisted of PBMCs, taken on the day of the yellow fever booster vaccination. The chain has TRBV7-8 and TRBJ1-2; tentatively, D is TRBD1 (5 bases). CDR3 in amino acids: CASSLWTGDGYTF. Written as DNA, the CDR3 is TGTGCCAGCAGCTTATGGACGGGGGATGGCTACACCTTC.